This T cell receptor beta chain was recorded in a study of response to subunit inactivated influenza vaccine. CDR1 DFQATT and CDR2 SNEGSKA come from the germline V gene (reference sequence). With V trimmed by 3 bases and J by 2 bases, 10 bases remained unmatched. This CDR3 has 15 residues. A note on this clonotype: The antigen remains unidentified.

Whole-study results and caveats: The authors offered the suggestion that each seasonal influenza vaccination recruits few new T cells.

From the RT-PCR reads, TCRdb called clonotypes with MiXCR, one entry per CDR3 protein. The repertoire includes around 250,000 distinct CDR3 sequences, 9.5% to 15% of them detected once, and more than 7% sits in the top ten. Sequencing was performed on non-naive T cells sorted from PBMCs, taken approximately 15 days before vaccination. The source is a man aged 45-65 years who received an inactivated influenza vaccine. V gene TRBV20-1 combines with J gene TRBJ2-7, with 7 bases aligning to TRBD1. The CDR3 sequence is CSASSPTGIPYEQYF. CDR3 sequence (DNA): TGCAGTGCTAGCTCCCCGACAGGGATCCCCTACGAGCAGTACTTC.